This T cell receptor beta chain was sequenced for a study of PD-1 blockade in classical Hodgkin lymphoma. Study observations and caveats: Baseline TCR diversity was reportedly lower in newly diagnosed patients than in healthy donors. It was reported as lower still in relapsed/refractory patients.

There was relapse after autologous stem cell transplantation in every patient, and there was variation in brentuximab vedotin exposure. Best responses fell into complete response, partial response or progressive disease. This table comes from immunoSEQ multiplex PCR, and its TCRdb copy is limited to in-frame clones, with some not included. The profile shows more than 140,000 clones, 78% of them singletons. V gave up 4 bases and J gave up 4 bases, with 17 bases separating them. Looked up from germline, CDR1 is KGHSH and CDR2 is LQKENI. There are 16 residues in the CDR3. Remarks on this clone: Its antigen is as yet unknown.

J is TRBJ2-1 and V is TRBV18; D unclear. The source of this sequence is a human donor with classical Hodgkin lymphoma. Specimen: peripheral blood mononuclear cells (PBMCs), collected before the second cycle of nivolumab. CDR3 loop: CASSLGEARFYNEQFF. DNA for the CDR3: TGTGCCAGCTCACTCGGCGAGGCCAGGTTTTACAATGAGCAGTTCTTC.